A selection of T cell receptor beta chains follows, all from one sample in a study of cytotoxic CD8 clonotypes in ibrutinib-treated CLL. Only in-frame clones appear in the TCRdb table, and some are missing; sequencing was by immunoSEQ multiplex PCR. The sample consists of some 140,000 clones, around three quarters of them appearing once. Source: PBMCs, taken after 12 months of ibrutinib treatment. These receptors were collected from a human donor with chronic lymphocytic leukemia. CDR3s include the opening cysteine and the closing phenylalanine or tryptophan. Each record gives: J gene, D gene, V gene, CDR3 protein. The D gene is left open where the match is weak.

j_gene: TRBJ1-2; d_gene: NA; v_gene: TRBV30; CDR3aa: CAWTLTRATGYTF
j_gene: TRBJ2-5; d_gene: TRBD1; v_gene: TRBV25-1; CDR3aa: CASSEMGRGQGETQYF
j_gene: TRBJ2-7; d_gene: TRBD1; v_gene: TRBV18; CDR3aa: CASSPTGGVYEQYF
j_gene: TRBJ1-1; d_gene: TRBD1; v_gene: TRBV27; CDR3aa: CASSASDRATEAFF
j_gene: TRBJ2-6; d_gene: NA; v_gene: TRBV6-5; CDR3aa: CASSYGGTGANVLTF
j_gene: TRBJ2-2; d_gene: NA; v_gene: TRBV2; CDR3aa: CASKGGHGTGELFF
j_gene: TRBJ1-5; d_gene: NA; v_gene: TRBV27; CDR3aa: CASSLVGVDYSNQPQHF
j_gene: TRBJ1-2; d_gene: TRBD1; v_gene: TRBV7-8; CDR3aa: CASSLQGGGSGYTF
j_gene: TRBJ2-7; d_gene: TRBD2; v_gene: TRBV5-4; CDR3aa: CASSFSGSSYEQYF
j_gene: TRBJ2-7; d_gene: TRBD2; v_gene: TRBV27; CDR3aa: CASGGTRRPHEQYF
j_gene: TRBJ2-7; d_gene: TRBD2; v_gene: TRBV7-9; CDR3aa: CASSTGTSGRSSYEQYF
j_gene: TRBJ1-5; d_gene: NA; v_gene: TRBV19; CDR3aa: CASSMSRRNNQPQHF
j_gene: TRBJ2-1; d_gene: TRBD2; v_gene: TRBV5-4; CDR3aa: CASSYVLAGADEQFF
j_gene: TRBJ1-2; d_gene: NA; v_gene: TRBV5-8; CDR3aa: CASSLRGHGFEGYTF
j_gene: TRBJ1-1; d_gene: TRBD1; v_gene: TRBV18; CDR3aa: CASEGAVNTEAFF
j_gene: TRBJ2-5; d_gene: NA; v_gene: TRBV10-3; CDR3aa: CAISGDTRYQETQYF
j_gene: TRBJ1-2; d_gene: NA; v_gene: TRBV7-9; CDR3aa: CASSLAGIRGEGYGYTF
j_gene: TRBJ1-2; d_gene: TRBD1; v_gene: TRBV7-2; CDR3aa: CASSFGRQGAVYGYTF
j_gene: TRBJ2-5; d_gene: TRBD2; v_gene: TRBV18; CDR3aa: CASSPSGRASETQYF
j_gene: TRBJ1-5; d_gene: NA; v_gene: TRBV12-5; CDR3aa: CASGLGPTSNQPQHF
j_gene: TRBJ1-2; d_gene: TRBD1; v_gene: TRBV5-1; CDR3aa: CASSSPGQNYGYTF
j_gene: TRBJ1-2; d_gene: NA; v_gene: TRBV27; CDR3aa: CASSPFGPAEGYTF
j_gene: TRBJ2-7; d_gene: NA; v_gene: TRBV9; CDR3aa: CASSPPSGAGEQYF
j_gene: TRBJ1-2; d_gene: NA; v_gene: TRBV30; CDR3aa: CAFHRAPHGYTF
j_gene: TRBJ2-1; d_gene: NA; v_gene: TRBV9; CDR3aa: CASSARSGEQFF
j_gene: TRBJ2-1; d_gene: NA; v_gene: TRBV5-5; CDR3aa: CASSFVRDSKNNEQFF
j_gene: TRBJ1-1; d_gene: NA; v_gene: TRBV7-8; CDR3aa: CASSRGTTGMNTEAFF
j_gene: TRBJ2-1; d_gene: NA; v_gene: TRBV19; CDR3aa: CASSITGEANEQFF
j_gene: TRBJ1-1; d_gene: NA; v_gene: TRBV7-9; CDR3aa: CASSLGVSPNTEAFF
j_gene: TRBJ2-6; d_gene: NA; v_gene: TRBV30; CDR3aa: CAWSVRRSGANVLTF
j_gene: TRBJ2-3; d_gene: NA; v_gene: TRBV5-1; CDR3aa: CASSLGRGPDTQYF
j_gene: TRBJ2-7; d_gene: NA; v_gene: TRBV4-1; CDR3aa: CASSQLTTGYYEQYF
j_gene: TRBJ1-4; d_gene: TRBD1; v_gene: TRBV6-6; CDR3aa: CATRTGAITNEKLFF
j_gene: TRBJ2-6; d_gene: NA; v_gene: TRBV7-3; CDR3aa: CASSLGPSILSGANVLTF
j_gene: TRBJ2-3; d_gene: TRBD2; v_gene: TRBV5-1; CDR3aa: CASSLASGRTDTQYF
j_gene: TRBJ1-5; d_gene: NA; v_gene: TRBV2; CDR3aa: CASRSQGFQPQHF
j_gene: TRBJ1-1; d_gene: NA; v_gene: TRBV5-6; CDR3aa: CASSWTVNTEAFF
j_gene: TRBJ2-2; d_gene: TRBD1; v_gene: TRBV27; CDR3aa: CASTGDRNTGELFF
j_gene: TRBJ2-1; d_gene: TRBD2; v_gene: TRBV27; CDR3aa: CASWSGRVILSYNEQFF
j_gene: TRBJ1-4; d_gene: NA; v_gene: TRBV7-9; CDR3aa: CASSIWEGNEKLFF
j_gene: TRBJ2-1; d_gene: NA; v_gene: TRBV27; CDR3aa: CASSLLSRPYNEQFF
j_gene: TRBJ2-5; d_gene: NA; v_gene: TRBV6-1; CDR3aa: CASSYGETQYF
j_gene: TRBJ2-1; d_gene: TRBD1; v_gene: TRBV28; CDR3aa: CASSELGQYHYNEQFF
j_gene: TRBJ2-5; d_gene: TRBD1; v_gene: TRBV11-3; CDR3aa: CASSPRTGAQETQYF
j_gene: TRBJ2-1; d_gene: NA; v_gene: TRBV5-1; CDR3aa: CASSFGMGSEQFF
j_gene: TRBJ2-5; d_gene: TRBD1; v_gene: TRBV6-5; CDR3aa: CATSRDRQETQYF
j_gene: TRBJ1-1; d_gene: NA; v_gene: TRBV2; CDR3aa: CASSEGTGTTEAFF
j_gene: TRBJ1-1; d_gene: NA; v_gene: TRBV15; CDR3aa: CATSVNGGAHTEAFF
j_gene: TRBJ2-1; d_gene: NA; v_gene: TRBV9; CDR3aa: CASSRSGIPSHRNEQFF
j_gene: TRBJ2-7; d_gene: NA; v_gene: TRBV6-6; CDR3aa: CASSPQQGEQYF
j_gene: TRBJ2-3; d_gene: NA; v_gene: TRBV28; CDR3aa: CASSLLSGLTSTDTQYF
j_gene: TRBJ1-5; d_gene: NA; v_gene: TRBV7-2; CDR3aa: CASSLNGGQPQHF
j_gene: TRBJ2-1; d_gene: TRBD1; v_gene: TRBV5-1; CDR3aa: CASSLEALGTGTNEQFF
j_gene: TRBJ2-3; d_gene: NA; v_gene: TRBV10-3; CDR3aa: CAISESGVWLDTQYF
j_gene: TRBJ2-5; d_gene: TRBD2; v_gene: TRBV30; CDR3aa: CAWSVHSSGQETQYF
j_gene: TRBJ2-5; d_gene: NA; v_gene: TRBV6-1; CDR3aa: CASSRFGGQETQYF
j_gene: TRBJ2-4; d_gene: NA; v_gene: TRBV5-6; CDR3aa: CASSHISIAKNIQYF
j_gene: TRBJ2-3; d_gene: NA; v_gene: TRBV27; CDR3aa: CASSFWGRTDTQYF
j_gene: TRBJ2-3; d_gene: NA; v_gene: TRBV7-9; CDR3aa: CASSIAVTDTQYF